This is a list of T cell receptor beta chains from one sample in a study of cytomegalovirus exposure and HLA in healthy donors. Clones were read by immunoSEQ multiplex PCR, and TCRdb kept only the in-frame ones, dropping some. This sample has 150,000 to 160,000 clones, with 80% found just once. Sequencing was done on a sample of PBMCs. Receptors originate from a man between 25 and 39 years old in good health and CMV-seropositive. Each CDR3 is given without its conserved first and last residue.

TRBJ1-1	TRBV7-2	ASFYRGSTSEAF
TRBJ1-1	TRBV5-5	ASSPRVENTEAF
TRBJ2-5	TRBV5-1	ASSLGVTSETQY
TRBJ1-2	TRBV4-2	ASSEGRGVDGYT
TRBJ1-1	TRBV5-4	ASSSRDRSNTEAF
TRBJ1-1	TRBV28	ASSLFRGATEAF
TRBJ2-4	TRBV11-2	ASSLLTGGHIQY
TRBJ1-2	TRBV10-3	AISDGKRDGYT
TRBJ2-5	TRBV9	ASSPTRVGETQY
TRBJ1-2	TRBV7-9	ASSSSGGVDGYT
TRBJ1-2	TRBV4-1	ASSQDLKDSNYGYT
TRBJ2-7	TRBV10-1	ASSDGRGLANVYEQY
TRBJ2-1	TRBV9	ASSLSGSSYNEQF
TRBJ2-1	TRBV7-9	ASSLGPGDEQF
TRBJ2-7	TRBV20-1	SAKRGEQY
TRBJ2-5	TRBV11-2	ASSLLGSGTQY
TRBJ2-1	TRBV7-2	ASSHTDSNEQF
TRBJ1-2	TRBV19	ASSRDRDGYT
TRBJ2-7	TRBV7-9	ASSPPRLAGGHYEQY
TRBJ1-3	TRBV6-6	ASRQGYSGNTIY
TRBJ1-1	TRBV2	ASNLPGQGENTEAF
NA	TRBV15	ATSRGGTVSYEQY
TRBJ1-1	TRBV2	ASSEWGTGLTEAF
TRBJ2-5	TRBV7-9	ASSLAAETQY
TRBJ1-2	TRBV10-3	AISEGNSGRGYT
TRBJ1-2	TRBV15	ATSTLGQGVGYT
TRBJ1-2	TRBV20-1	SASNGYT
TRBJ1-6	TRBV28	ASRQGTNSPLH
TRBJ2-1	TRBV5-6	ASGKGGTYNEQF
TRBJ2-1	TRBV18	ASSPKGGRAGVNEQF
TRBJ2-1	TRBV11-2	ASSLAIRDEQF
TRBJ1-1	TRBV29-1	SVEQGGTEAF
TRBJ2-5	TRBV29-1	SAPRPGETQY
TRBJ1-2	TRBV28	ASSVGGTGYT
TRBJ1-1	TRBV6-5	ASRAPSLNTEAF
TRBJ1-1	TRBV29-1	SVDRGSTEAF
TRBJ2-7	TRBV7-9	ASSLATAGVIYEQY
TRBJ2-1	TRBV25-1	ASSEPRSGYNEQF
TRBJ2-3	TRBV28	ASRETSGRAAQY
TRBJ1-1	TRBV21-1	ASSKIGENTEAF
TRBJ2-5	TRBV9	ASSVGSRLQETQY
TRBJ2-7	TRBV19	ASSIGTGAHYEQY
TRBJ2-3	TRBV5-1	ASSYGTAGDTQY
TRBJ2-2	TRBV14	ASSHQFWGANTGELF
TRBJ2-7	TRBV7-3	ASSSGGGGYEQY
TRBJ2-1	TRBV25-1	ASSAHGREVRDNEQF
TRBJ2-5	TRBV7-2	ASSLVQYPGTQY